A selection of T cell receptor beta chains follows, all from one sample in a study of early T cells in non-severe SARS-CoV-2 infection. Via MiXCR, TCRdb re-called the 5' RACE reads, giving one row per CDR3 protein. This sample has 32,000 or so distinct CDR3 sequences, with approximately 6.1% found just once. The sample taken for sequencing was whole blood. Receptors were obtained from an adult who was a healthcare worker with PCR-confirmed SARS-CoV-2 infection or an uninfected control (not recorded which). Both conserved end residues are part of each CDR3. Fields, in order: J gene, clone size, D gene, V gene, CDR3 protein, CDR3 DNA. The D gene is left open where the match is weak. Clone size, where shown, is once, few, many, or a class for clones that have expanded.

>TRBJ2-7|many|TRBD2|TRBV25-1
CASSALAGVREQYF
TGTGCCAGCAGTGCACTAGCGGGAGTACGAGAGCAGTACTTC
>TRBJ2-7|few|-|TRBV7-9
CASSPTWGTGMEEQYF
TGTGCCAGCAGCCCCACCTGGGGGACCGGAATGGAGGAGCAGTACTTC
>TRBJ1-2|many|-|TRBV9
CASSGKHSGETYGYTF
TGTGCCAGCAGCGGTAAACACTCAGGGGAAACGTATGGCTACACCTTC
>TRBJ2-6|few|-|TRBV19
CASSRTSGANVLTF
TGTGCCAGTAGTCGGACATCTGGGGCCAACGTCCTGACTTTC
>TRBJ2-2|many|-|TRBV7-9
CASTRSDAGELFF
TGTGCCAGCACCCGTAGCGACGCCGGGGAGCTGTTTTTT
>TRBJ2-2|many|-|TRBV20-1
CSAGADRLTGELFF
TGCAGTGCTGGTGCGGACAGACTCACCGGGGAGCTGTTTTTT
>TRBJ2-7|-|-|TRBV13
CASSLGGVEQYF
TGTGCCAGCAGCTTAGGAGGGGTCGAGCAGTACTTC
>TRBJ2-3|many|-|TRBV28
CASSPTWQGELTDTQYF
TGTGCCAGCAGTCCAACCTGGCAAGGGGAACTAACAGATACGCAGTATTTT
>TRBJ2-6|few|TRBD1|TRBV7-9
CASSIRTGGSLGANVLTF
TGTGCCAGCAGCATCCGGACAGGGGGCTCCCTGGGGGCCAACGTCCTGACTTTC
>TRBJ1-2|many|-|TRBV7-9
CASSPTGTYYTF
TGTGCCAGCAGCCCGACCGGGACCTACTACACCTTC
>TRBJ2-4|many|TRBD1|TRBV6-4
CARLNRGLAKNIQYF
TGTGCCAGGCTTAACAGGGGGCTAGCCAAAAACATTCAGTACTTC
>TRBJ2-1|many|TRBD1|TRBV29-1
CSLRRDRVNEQFF
TGCAGCCTGCGCCGGGACAGGGTTAATGAGCAGTTCTTC
>TRBJ2-7|many|-|TRBV6-6
CASSSPGYEQYF
TGTGCCAGCAGCTCTCCAGGGTACGAGCAGTACTTC
>TRBJ2-1|many|TRBD2|TRBV6-6
CASSNGLAGTGEQFF
TGTGCCAGCAGCAACGGGCTAGCGGGAACCGGTGAGCAGTTCTTC
>TRBJ2-2|few|TRBD1|TRBV12-3/TRBV12-4
CASSPGQVTGELFF
TGTGCCAGCAGCCCGGGACAGGTCACCGGGGAGCTGTTTTTT
>TRBJ1-6|many|-|TRBV20-1
CSARGTADNSPLHF
TGCAGTGCTAGAGGAACGGCCGATAATTCACCCCTCCACTTT
>TRBJ2-3|few|-|TRBV28
CASSRDPAADTQYF
TGTGCCAGCAGTCGGGACCCTGCTGCAGATACGCAGTATTTT
>TRBJ1-6|many|-|TRBV6-5
CASTASSSYNSPLHF
TGTGCCAGCACCGCCTCAAGCTCCTATAATTCACCCCTCCACTTT
>TRBJ2-7|many|-|TRBV7-9
CASSLVSGGASYEQYF
TGTGCCAGCAGCTTAGTGTCGGGGGGCGCATCCTACGAGCAGTACTTC
>TRBJ2-2|-|-|TRBV21-1
CASSKGRGVGELFF
TGTGCCAGCAGCAAAGGGCGCGGGGTCGGGGAGCTGTTTTTT
>TRBJ2-2|many|TRBD1|TRBV28
CAGRTGWNTGELFF
TGTGCCGGGCGGACAGGGTGGAACACCGGGGAGCTGTTTTTT
>TRBJ2-3|many|TRBD1|TRBV11-2
CASSEQQGALADTQYF
TGTGCCAGCAGCGAACAACAGGGGGCGCTGGCAGATACGCAGTATTTT
>TRBJ2-5|many|-|TRBV28
CASSPADGRYQETQYF
TGTGCCAGCAGCCCCGCGGACGGCCGGTACCAAGAGACCCAGTACTTC
>TRBJ2-1|few|TRBD2|TRBV4-1
CASSRQGLALSYNEQFF
TGCGCCAGCAGCCGTCAAGGACTAGCGCTCTCCTACAATGAGCAGTTCTTC
>TRBJ2-1|many|-|TRBV9
CASSAILAGTQQFF
TGTGCCAGCAGCGCAATCCTTGCGGGGACTCAGCAGTTCTTC
>TRBJ2-3|many|-|TRBV9
CASSVDLDTQYF
TGTGCCAGCAGCGTAGATTTAGATACGCAGTATTTT
>TRBJ2-2|few|TRBD2|TRBV19
CASSPGTSGRNGELFF
TGTGCCAGTAGTCCCGGGACTAGCGGGAGAAACGGGGAGCTGTTTTTT
>TRBJ2-1|many|-|TRBV6-1
CASSEAHGDYSDYNEQFF
TGTGCCAGCAGTGAAGCCCATGGCGATTACTCAGACTACAATGAGCAGTTCTTC
>TRBJ1-6|-|-|TRBV7-8
CASSLTGAGSSYNSPLHF
TGTGCCAGCAGCTTAACCGGGGCGGGAAGCTCCTATAATTCACCCCTCCACTTT